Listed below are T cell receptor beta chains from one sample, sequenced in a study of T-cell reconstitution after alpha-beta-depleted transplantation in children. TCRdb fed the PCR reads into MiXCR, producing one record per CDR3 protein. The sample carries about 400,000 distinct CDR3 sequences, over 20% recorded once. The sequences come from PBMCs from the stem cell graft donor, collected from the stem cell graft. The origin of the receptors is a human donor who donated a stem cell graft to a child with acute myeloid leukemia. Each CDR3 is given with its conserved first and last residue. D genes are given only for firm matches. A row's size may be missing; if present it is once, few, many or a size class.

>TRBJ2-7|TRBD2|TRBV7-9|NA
CASSLGGLANEQYF
TGTGCCAGCAGCTTAGGGGGACTAGCGAACGAGCAGTACTTC
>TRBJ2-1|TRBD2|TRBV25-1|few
CASSKPGLAGANYNEQFF
TGTGCCAGCAGTAAGCCCGGACTAGCGGGTGCTAACTACAATGAGCAGTTCTTC
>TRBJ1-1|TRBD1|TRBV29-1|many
CSALTGGNTEAFF
TGCAGCGCCCTAACAGGGGGGAACACTGAAGCTTTCTTT
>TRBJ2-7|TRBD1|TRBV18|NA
CASSPITGQGTYEQYF
TGTGCCAGCTCACCAATAACGGGACAGGGCACCTACGAGCAGTACTTC
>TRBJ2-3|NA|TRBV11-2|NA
CASSLGRANTQYF
TGTGCCAGCAGCCTGGGACGGGCGAATACGCAGTATTTT
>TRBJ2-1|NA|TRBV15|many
CATSRDFWGHYNEQFF
TGTGCCACCAGCAGAGATTTTTGGGGACACTACAATGAGCAGTTCTTC
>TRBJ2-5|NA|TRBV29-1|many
CSMTPTGQETQYF
TGCAGCATGACCCCAACAGGGCAAGAGACCCAGTACTTC
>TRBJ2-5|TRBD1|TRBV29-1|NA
CSVTGDPRETQYF
TGCAGCGTTACAGGGGACCCTAGGGAGACCCAGTACTTC
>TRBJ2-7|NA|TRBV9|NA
CASSGRQDSYEQYF
TGTGCCAGCAGCGGAAGACAGGACTCCTACGAGCAGTACTTC
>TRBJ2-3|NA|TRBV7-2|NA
CASSPLAAPTDTQYF
TGTGCCAGCAGCCCTTTAGCGGCCCCCACAGATACGCAGTATTTT
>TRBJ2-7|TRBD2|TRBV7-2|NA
CASSLGAGVREQYF
TGTGCCAGCAGCTTAGGAGCGGGAGTCCGCGAGCAGTACTTC
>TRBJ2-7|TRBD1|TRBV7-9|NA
CASSLGTAVYEQYF
TGTGCCAGCAGCTTGGGGACAGCGGTCTACGAGCAGTACTTC
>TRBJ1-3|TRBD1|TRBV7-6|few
CASSQPTGHTIYF
TGTGCCAGCAGCCAGCCGACAGGGCACACCATATATTTT
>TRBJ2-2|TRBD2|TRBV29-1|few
CSVDGEGNRELFF
TGCAGCGTTGATGGGGAGGGGAACAGGGAGCTGTTTTTT
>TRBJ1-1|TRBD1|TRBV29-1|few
CSGGDRLNTEAFF
TGCAGCGGAGGGGACAGGTTGAACACTGAAGCTTTCTTT
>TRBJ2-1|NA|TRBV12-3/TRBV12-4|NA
CASQNETSNEQFF
TGTGCCAGCCAGAACGAGACTAGCAATGAGCAGTTCTTC
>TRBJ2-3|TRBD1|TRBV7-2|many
CAGTGSNTQYF
TGTGCCGGGACAGGGAGCAATACGCAGTATTTT
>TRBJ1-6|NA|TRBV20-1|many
CSALGPINSPLHF
TGCAGTGCCCTGGGCCCTATTAATTCACCCCTCCACTTT
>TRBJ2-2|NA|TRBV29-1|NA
CSVDPGGTGELFF
TGCAGCGTTGACCCCGGAGGCACCGGGGAGCTGTTTTTT
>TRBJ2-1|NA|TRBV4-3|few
CASSQDQLYNEQFF
TGCGCCAGCAGCCAAGATCAGCTCTACAATGAGCAGTTCTTC
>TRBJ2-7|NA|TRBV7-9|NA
CASSSGFGRYEQYF
TGTGCCAGCAGCTCAGGATTCGGTCGATACGAGCAGTACTTC
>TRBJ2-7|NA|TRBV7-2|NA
CASSPHSDTLTYEQYF
TGTGCCAGCAGCCCCCACTCGGACACGTTAACCTACGAGCAGTACTTC